The 3 T cell receptor beta chains reported below all come from one sample, sequenced in a study of vaccination effects on CD4 cells after COVID-19. Antigen-specific CD4+ T cells were first expanded with viral peptide pools by the ViraFEST assay and only then sequenced. Following 10 days of culture, CD4+ T cells were isolated. Nucleocapsid antibodies stayed negative before and after vaccination, showing no earlier SARS-CoV-2 infection. Some clones are missing from TCRdb's copy, which holds only in-frame ones; the method was immunoSEQ multiplex PCR. This table has fewer than 65,000 clones, 75% appearing once. No cognate antigen is known for these TCRs. The source material was CD4+ T cells from PBMCs cultured with HCoV-OC43 spike peptides, sampled before COVID-19 vaccination. The sample's subset: HCoV-OC43 spike overlapping peptide pool stimulation. The receptors stem from a human donor who received a COVID-19 vaccine.

The chain couples TRBV5-1 to TRBJ1-3, with no clear D. Germline values: CDR1 SGHRS, CDR2 YFSETQ. This CDR3 has 17 residues. V lost 3 bases to trimming and J lost 0 bases, with 16 bases between them. The CDR3 loop reads CASSSRSAGYSGNTIYF. Here the CDR3 DNA reads TGCGCCAGCAGCTCCCGATCGGCGGGTTACTCTGGAAACACCATATATTTT.

The gene calls are TRBV6-2 or TRBV6-3 and TRBJ1-1, with D possibly being TRBD1 (5 bases). The CDR3 spans 14 residues. Trimming removed 5 bases at V and 5 bases at J, with 15 bases between. CDR1 and CDR2 from the germline V gene are MNHEY and SVGEGT. The CDR3 DNA follows: TGTGCCAGCAGTCACGGGACGGAGGAGACTGAAGCTTTCTTT. This gives the protein CASSHGTEETEAFF.

This clone came up once. J is TRBJ1-3 and V is TRBV10-2; TRBD1 matches at 8 bases. The germline V gene encodes CDR1 WSHSY and CDR2 SAAADI. With 6 bases clipped from V and 7 bases from J, the junction kept 8 bases outside the gene matches. The CDR3 covers 14 residues. The chain's CDR3 is CASRDRDRRNTIYF. CDR3 sequence (DNA): TGCGCCAGCAGAGACCGGGACAGGAGGAACACCATATATTTT.